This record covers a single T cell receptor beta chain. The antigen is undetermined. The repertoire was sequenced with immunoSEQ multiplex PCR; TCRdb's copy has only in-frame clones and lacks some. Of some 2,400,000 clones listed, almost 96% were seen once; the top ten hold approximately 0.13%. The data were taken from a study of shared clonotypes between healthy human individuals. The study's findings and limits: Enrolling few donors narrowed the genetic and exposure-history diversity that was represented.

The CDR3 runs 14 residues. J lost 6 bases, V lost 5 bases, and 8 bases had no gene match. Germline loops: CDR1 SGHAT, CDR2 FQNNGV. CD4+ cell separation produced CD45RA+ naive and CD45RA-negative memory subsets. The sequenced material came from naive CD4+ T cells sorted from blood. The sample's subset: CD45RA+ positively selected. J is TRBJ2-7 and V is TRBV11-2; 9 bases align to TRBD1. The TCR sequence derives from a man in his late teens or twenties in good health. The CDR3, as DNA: TGTGCCAGCAGCCCACAGGGGGCGCTAACCGAGCAGTACTTC. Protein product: CASSPQGALTEQYF.